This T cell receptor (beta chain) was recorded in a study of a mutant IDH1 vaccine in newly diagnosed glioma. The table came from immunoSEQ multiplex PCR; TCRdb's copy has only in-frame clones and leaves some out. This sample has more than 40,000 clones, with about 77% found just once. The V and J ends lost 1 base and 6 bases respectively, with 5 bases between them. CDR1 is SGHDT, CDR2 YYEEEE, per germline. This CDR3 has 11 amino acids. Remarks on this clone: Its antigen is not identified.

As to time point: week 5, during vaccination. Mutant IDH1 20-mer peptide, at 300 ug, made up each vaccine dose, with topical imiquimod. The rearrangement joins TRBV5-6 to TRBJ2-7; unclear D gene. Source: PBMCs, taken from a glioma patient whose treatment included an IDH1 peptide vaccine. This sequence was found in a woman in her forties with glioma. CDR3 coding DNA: TGTGCCAGCAGCTTGTTGGGCGAGCAGTACTTC. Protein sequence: CASSLLGEQYF. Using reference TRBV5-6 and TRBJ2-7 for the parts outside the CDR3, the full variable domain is DAGVTQSPTHLIKTRGQQVTLRCSPKSGHDTVSWYQQALGQGPQFIFQYYEEEERQRGNFPDRFSGHQFPNYSSELNVNALLLGDSALYLCASSLLGEQYFGPGTRLTVT.